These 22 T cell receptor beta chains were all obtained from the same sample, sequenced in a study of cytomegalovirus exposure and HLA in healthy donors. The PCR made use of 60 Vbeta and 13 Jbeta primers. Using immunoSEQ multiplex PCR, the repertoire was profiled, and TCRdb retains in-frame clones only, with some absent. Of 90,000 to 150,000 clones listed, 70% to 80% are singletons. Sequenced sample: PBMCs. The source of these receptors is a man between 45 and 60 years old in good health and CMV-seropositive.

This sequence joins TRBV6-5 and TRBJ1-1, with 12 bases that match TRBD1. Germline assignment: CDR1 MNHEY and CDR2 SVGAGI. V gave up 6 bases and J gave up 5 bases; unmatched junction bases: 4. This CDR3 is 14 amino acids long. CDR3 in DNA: TGTGCCAGCAGGGGACAGGGGGCGCTTACTGAAGCTTTCTTT. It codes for CASRGQGALTEAFF.

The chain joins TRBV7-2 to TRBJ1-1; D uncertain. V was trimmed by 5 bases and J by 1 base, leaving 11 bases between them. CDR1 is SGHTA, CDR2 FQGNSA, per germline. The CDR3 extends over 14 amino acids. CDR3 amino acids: CASSKVGRNTEAFF. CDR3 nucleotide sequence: TGTGCCAGCAGCAAAGTGGGCAGGAACACTGAAGCTTTCTTT.

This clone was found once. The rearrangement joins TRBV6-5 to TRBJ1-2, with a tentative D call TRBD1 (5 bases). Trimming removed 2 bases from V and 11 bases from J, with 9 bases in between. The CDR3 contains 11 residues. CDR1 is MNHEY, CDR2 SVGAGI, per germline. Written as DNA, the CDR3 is TGTGCCAGCAGTTACGGGGCAGGGTACACCTTC. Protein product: CASSYGAGYTF.

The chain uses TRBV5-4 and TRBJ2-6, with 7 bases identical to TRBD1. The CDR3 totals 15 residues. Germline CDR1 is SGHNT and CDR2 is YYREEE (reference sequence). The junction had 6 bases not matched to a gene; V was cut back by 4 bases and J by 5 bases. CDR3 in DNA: TGTGCCAGCAGCCTTACAGGGGCCTGGGCCAACGTCCTGACTTTC. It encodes CASSLTGAWANVLTF.

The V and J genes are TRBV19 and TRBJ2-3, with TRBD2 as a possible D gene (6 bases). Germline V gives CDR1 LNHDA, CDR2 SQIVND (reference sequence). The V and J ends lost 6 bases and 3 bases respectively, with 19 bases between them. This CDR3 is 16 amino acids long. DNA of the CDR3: TGTGCCAGTAGCCCATCAAGTGGGAGGAGAACAGATACGCAGTATTTT. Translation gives CASSPSSGRRTDTQYF.

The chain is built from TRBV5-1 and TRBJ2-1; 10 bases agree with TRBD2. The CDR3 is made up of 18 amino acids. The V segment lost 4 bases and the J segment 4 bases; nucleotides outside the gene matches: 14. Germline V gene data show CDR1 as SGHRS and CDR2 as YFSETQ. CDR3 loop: CASSPSSGGRHNYNEQFF. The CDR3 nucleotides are TGCGCCAGCAGCCCTTCTAGCGGGGGCCGTCATAATTACAATGAGCAGTTCTTC. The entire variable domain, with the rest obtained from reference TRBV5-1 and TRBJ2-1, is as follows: KAGVTQTPRYLIKTRGQQVTLSCSPISGHRSVSWYQQTPGQGLQFLFEYFSETQRNKGNFPGRFSGRQFSNSRSEMNVSTLELGDSALYLCASSPSSGGRHNYNEQFFGPGTRLTVL.

CDR3 bases: TGTGCCAGCAGCTTCGGGAGACGAGGGGACCAAGAGACCCAGTACTTC. Its translation is CASSFGRRGDQETQYF. The chain couples TRBV7-9 to TRBJ2-5; maybe TRBD2 (6 bases). The CDR3 extends over 16 amino acids. Germline loops: CDR1 SEHNR, CDR2 FQNEAQ (reference sequence). Trimming cost V 3 bases and J 0 bases, with 14 bases left between them.

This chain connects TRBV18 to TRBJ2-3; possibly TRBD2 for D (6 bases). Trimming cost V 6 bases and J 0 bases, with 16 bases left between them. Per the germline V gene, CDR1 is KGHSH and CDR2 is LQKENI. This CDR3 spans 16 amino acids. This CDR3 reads CASSLDAGSSTDTQYF. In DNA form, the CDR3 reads TGTGCCAGCTCCCTTGACGCGGGATCTAGCACAGATACGCAGTATTTT.

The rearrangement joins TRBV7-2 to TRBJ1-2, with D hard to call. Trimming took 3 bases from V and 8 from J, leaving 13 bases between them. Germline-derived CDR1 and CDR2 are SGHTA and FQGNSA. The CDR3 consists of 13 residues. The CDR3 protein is CASSFLRAKGYTF. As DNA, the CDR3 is TGTGCCAGCAGCTTTTTAAGAGCCAAAGGCTACACCTTC.

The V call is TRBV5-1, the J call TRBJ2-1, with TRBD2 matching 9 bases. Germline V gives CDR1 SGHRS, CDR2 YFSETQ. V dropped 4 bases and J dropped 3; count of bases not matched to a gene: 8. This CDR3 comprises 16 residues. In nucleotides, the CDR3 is TGCGCCAGCAGCCCCTTTGCGGGAGGGGGCTACAATGAGCAGTTCTTC. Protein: CASSPFAGGGYNEQFF. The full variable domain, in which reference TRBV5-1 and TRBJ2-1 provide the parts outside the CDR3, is KAGVTQTPRYLIKTRGQQVTLSCSPISGHRSVSWYQQTPGQGLQFLFEYFSETQRNKGNFPGRFSGRQFSNSRSEMNVSTLELGDSALYLCASSPFAGGGYNEQFFGPGTRLTVL.

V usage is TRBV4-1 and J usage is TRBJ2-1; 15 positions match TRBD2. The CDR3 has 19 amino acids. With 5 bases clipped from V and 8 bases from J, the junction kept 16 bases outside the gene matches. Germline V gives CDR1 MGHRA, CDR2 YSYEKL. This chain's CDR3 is CASSSPGLAGGRNKDEQFF. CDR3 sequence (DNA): TGCGCCAGCAGCTCCCCGGGACTAGCGGGGGGTCGAAACAAGGATGAGCAGTTCTTC.

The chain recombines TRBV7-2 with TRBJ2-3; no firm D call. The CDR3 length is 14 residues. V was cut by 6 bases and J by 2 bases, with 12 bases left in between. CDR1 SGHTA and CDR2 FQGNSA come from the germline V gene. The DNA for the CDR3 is TGTGCCAGCAGGGGCCGCTTACTCACAGATACGCAGTATTTT. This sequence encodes CASRGRLLTDTQYF.

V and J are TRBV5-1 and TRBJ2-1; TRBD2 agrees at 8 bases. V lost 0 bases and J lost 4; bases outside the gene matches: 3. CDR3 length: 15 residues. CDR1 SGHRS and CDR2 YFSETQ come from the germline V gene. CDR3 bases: TGCGCCAGCAGCTTGGCGGGGGGGCAATACAATGAGCAGTTCTTC. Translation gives CASSLAGGQYNEQFF.

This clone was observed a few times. CDR3 nucleotides: TGTGCCAGCAGTGAAACCGACAGGATTAGTTCACCCCTCCACTTT. Translated, it gives CASSETDRISSPLHF. The chain has TRBV2 and TRBJ1-6; a weak D match, TRBD1 (6 bases). Germline V CDR1 and CDR2: SNHLY, FYNNEI. The CDR3 totals 15 residues. The V and J ends lost 2 bases and 9 bases respectively, with 14 bases between them. Full variable domain (remainder filled in from reference TRBV2 and TRBJ1-6): EPEVTQTPSHQVTQMGQEVILRCVPISNHLYFYWYRQILGQKVEFLVSFYNNEISEKSEIFDDQFSVERPDGSNFTLKIRSTKLEDSAMYFCASSETDRISSPLHFGNGTRLTVT.

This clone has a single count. The CDR3 coding sequence is TGTGCCAGTAGTATGAGACAGGGGGCAGATACGCAGTATTTT. Its protein product is CASSMRQGADTQYF. This chain links TRBV19 with TRBJ2-3; 9 bases match TRBD1. Germline CDR1 LNHDA, CDR2 SQIVND (reference sequence). The CDR3 has 14 amino acids. Losses at the gene ends were 3 bases for V and 4 bases for J; bases not matched to a gene: 2.

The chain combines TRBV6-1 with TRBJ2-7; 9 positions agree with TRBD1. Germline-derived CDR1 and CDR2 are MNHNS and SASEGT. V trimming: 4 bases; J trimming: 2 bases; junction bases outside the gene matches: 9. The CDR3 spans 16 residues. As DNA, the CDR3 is TGTGCCAGCAGTGGCGCTTTGGGACAGGGAACCTACGAGCAGTACTTC. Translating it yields CASSGALGQGTYEQYF.

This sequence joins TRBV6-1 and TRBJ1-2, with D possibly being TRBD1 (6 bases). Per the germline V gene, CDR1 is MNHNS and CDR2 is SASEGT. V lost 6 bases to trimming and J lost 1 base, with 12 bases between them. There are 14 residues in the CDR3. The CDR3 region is CASRMDSLNYGYTF. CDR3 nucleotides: TGTGCCAGCAGGATGGACAGCCTTAACTATGGCTACACCTTC.

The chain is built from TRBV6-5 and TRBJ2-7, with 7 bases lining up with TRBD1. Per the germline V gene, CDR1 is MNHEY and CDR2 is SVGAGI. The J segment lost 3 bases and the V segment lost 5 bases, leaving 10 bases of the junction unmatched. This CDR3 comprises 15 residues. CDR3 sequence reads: CASSRPGQLFYEQYF. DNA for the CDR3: TGTGCCAGCAGTCGACCGGGACAGTTATTCTACGAGCAGTACTTC.

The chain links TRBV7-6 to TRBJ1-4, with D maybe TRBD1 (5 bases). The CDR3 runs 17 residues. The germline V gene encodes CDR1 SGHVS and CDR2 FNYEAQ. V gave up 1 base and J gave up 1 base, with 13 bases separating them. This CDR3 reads CASSLGVPGGTNEKLFF. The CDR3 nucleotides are TGTGCCAGCAGCTTAGGGGTTCCGGGGGGAACTAATGAAAAACTGTTTTTT.

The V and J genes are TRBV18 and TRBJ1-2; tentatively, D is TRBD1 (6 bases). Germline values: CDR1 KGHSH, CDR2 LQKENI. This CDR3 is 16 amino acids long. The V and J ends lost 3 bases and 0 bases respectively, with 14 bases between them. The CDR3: CASSPDSGTTNYGYTF. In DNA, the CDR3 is TGTGCCAGCTCACCTGATTCCGGGACAACTAACTATGGCTACACCTTC. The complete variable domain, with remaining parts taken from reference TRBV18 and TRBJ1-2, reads NAGVMQNPRHLVRRRGQEARLRCSPMKGHSHVYWYRQLPEEGLKFMVYLQKENIIDESGMPKERFSAEFPKEGPSILRIQQVVRGDSAAYFCASSPDSGTTNYGYTFGSGTRLTVV.

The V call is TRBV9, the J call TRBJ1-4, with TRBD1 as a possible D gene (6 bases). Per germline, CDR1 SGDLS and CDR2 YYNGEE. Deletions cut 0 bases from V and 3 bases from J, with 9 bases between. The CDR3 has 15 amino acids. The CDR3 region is CASSVGTASNEKLFF. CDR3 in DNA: TGTGCCAGCAGCGTAGGGACAGCTTCTAATGAAAAACTGTTTTTT.

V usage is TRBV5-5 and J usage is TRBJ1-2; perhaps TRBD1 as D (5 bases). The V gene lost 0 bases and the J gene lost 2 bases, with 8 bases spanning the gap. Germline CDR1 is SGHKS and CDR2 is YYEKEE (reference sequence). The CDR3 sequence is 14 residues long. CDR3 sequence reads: CASSLDRTNYGYTF. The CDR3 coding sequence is TGTGCCAGCAGCTTGGACAGGACCAACTATGGCTACACCTTC.